This T cell receptor beta chain comes out of a study of T cell responses to AZD1222 COVID-19 vaccine. Notes on the study in general: Females made up more of the donors, who were largely white British, and clonal diversity may have come out too low.

Trimming removed 1 base at V and 8 bases at J, with 8 bases between. CDR3 length: 12 amino acids. Per the germline V gene, CDR1 is KGHSH and CDR2 is LQKENI. This clone was observed a single time. As yet, its antigen is unknown. This table comes from immunoSEQ multiplex PCR, and its TCRdb copy is limited to in-frame clones, with some not included. The table shows 100,000 to 150,000 clones, with approximately 94% occurring only once. Sequencing used peripheral blood, obtained on day 0 of AZD1222 vaccination. This chain uses TRBV18 with TRBJ1-1; D might be TRBD1 (6 bases). The receptor's source is an adult in good health. The DNA for the CDR3 is TGTGCCAGCTCACCACAAGGACAGGAAGCTTTCTTT. It encodes CASSPQGQEAFF.